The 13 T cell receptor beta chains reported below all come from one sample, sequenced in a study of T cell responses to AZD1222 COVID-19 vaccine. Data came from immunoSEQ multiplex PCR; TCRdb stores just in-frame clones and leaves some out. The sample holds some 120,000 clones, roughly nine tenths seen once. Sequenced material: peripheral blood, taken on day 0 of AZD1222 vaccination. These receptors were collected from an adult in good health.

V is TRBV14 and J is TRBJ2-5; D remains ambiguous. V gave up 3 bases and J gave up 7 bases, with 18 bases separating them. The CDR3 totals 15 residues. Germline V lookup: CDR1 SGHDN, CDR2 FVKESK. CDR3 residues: CASSHHQAGSGTQYF. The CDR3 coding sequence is TGTGCCAGCAGCCATCACCAGGCCGGTTCGGGGACCCAGTACTTC. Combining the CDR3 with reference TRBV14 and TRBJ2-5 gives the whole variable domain EAGVTQFPSHSVIEKGQTVTLRCDPISGHDNLYWYRRVMGKEIKFLLHFVKESKQDESGMPNNRFLAERTGGTYSTLKVQPAELEDSGVYFCASSHHQAGSGTQYFGPGTRLLVL.

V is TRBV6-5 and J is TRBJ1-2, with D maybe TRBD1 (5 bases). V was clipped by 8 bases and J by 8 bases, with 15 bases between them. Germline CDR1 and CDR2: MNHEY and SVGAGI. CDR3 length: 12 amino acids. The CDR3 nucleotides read TGTGCCAGCCGCCCCCTGGGGCGAGGCTACACCTTC. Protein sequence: CASRPLGRGYTF.

CDR3 sequence reads: CASNRQGANEQYF. The CDR3 DNA reads as TGTGCCAGCAACCGACAGGGGGCAAACGAGCAGTACTTC. The genes are TRBV28 and TRBJ2-7; TRBD1 matches at 10 bases. V dropped 7 bases and J dropped 5; count of bases not matched to a gene: 5. This CDR3 spans 13 amino acids. The germline V gene has CDR1 MDHEN and CDR2 SYDVKM.

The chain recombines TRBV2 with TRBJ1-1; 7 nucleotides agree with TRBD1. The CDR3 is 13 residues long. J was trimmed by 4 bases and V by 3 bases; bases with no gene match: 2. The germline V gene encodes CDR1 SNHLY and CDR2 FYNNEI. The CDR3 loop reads CASSDDRVTEAFF. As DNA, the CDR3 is TGTGCCAGCAGTGATGACAGGGTCACTGAAGCTTTCTTT.

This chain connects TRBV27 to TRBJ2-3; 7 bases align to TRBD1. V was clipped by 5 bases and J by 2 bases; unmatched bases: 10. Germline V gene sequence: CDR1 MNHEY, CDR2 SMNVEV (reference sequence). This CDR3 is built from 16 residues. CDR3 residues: CASSNPPGTVTDTQYF. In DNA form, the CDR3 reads TGTGCCAGCAGTAACCCACCGGGGACAGTCACAGATACGCAGTATTTT.

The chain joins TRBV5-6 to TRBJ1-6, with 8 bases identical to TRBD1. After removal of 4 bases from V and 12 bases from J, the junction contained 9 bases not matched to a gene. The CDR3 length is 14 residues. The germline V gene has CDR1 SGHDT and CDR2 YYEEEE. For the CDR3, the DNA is TGTGCCAGCAGCCTAGGACAGGGACTGGGACCCCTCCACTTT. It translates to CASSLGQGLGPLHF.

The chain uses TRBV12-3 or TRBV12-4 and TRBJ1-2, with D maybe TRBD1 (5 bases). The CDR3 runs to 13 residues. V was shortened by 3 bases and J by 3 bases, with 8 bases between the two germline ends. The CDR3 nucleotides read TGTGCCAGCAGTTTTAGGGGAGACTATGGCTACACCTTC. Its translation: CASSFRGDYGYTF.

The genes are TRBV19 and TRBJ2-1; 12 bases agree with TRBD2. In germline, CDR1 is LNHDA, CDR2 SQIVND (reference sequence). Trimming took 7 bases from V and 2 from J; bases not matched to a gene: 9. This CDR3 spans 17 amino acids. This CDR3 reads CASKNSASGRAYNEQFF. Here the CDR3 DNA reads TGTGCCAGTAAGAATTCGGCTAGCGGGAGGGCCTACAATGAGCAGTTCTTC.

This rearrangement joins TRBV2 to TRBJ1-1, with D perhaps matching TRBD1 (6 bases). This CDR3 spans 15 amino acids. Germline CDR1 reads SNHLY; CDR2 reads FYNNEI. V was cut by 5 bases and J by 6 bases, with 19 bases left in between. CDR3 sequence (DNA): TGTGCCAGCAGTATTCCCGGGACACTCGACCCTGAAGCTTTCTTT. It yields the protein CASSIPGTLDPEAFF.

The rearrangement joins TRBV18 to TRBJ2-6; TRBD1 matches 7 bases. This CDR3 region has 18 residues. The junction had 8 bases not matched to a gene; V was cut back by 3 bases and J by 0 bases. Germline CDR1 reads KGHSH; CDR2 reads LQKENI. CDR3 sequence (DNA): TGTGCCAGCTCACCCATAGGACAGGCCGGCTCTGGGGCCAACGTCCTGACTTTC. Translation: CASSPIGQAGSGANVLTF. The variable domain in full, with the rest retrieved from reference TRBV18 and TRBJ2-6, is NAGVMQNPRHLVRRRGQEARLRCSPMKGHSHVYWYRQLPEEGLKFMVYLQKENIIDESGMPKERFSAEFPKEGPSILRIQQVVRGDSAAYFCASSPIGQAGSGANVLTFGAGSRLTVL.

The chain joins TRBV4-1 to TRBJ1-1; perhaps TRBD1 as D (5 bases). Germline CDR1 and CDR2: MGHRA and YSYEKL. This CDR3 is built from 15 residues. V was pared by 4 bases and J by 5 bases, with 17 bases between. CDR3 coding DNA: TGCGCCAGCAGCCCAGGTGGGGTGGGGGATACTGAAGCTTTCTTT. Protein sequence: CASSPGGVGDTEAFF.

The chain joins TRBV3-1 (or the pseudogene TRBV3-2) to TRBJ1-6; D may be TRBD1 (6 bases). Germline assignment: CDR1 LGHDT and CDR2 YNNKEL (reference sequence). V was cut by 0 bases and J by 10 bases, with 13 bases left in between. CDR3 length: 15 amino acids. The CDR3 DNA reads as TGTGCCAGCAGCCAAGATCAGGGGATCTTCTCACCCCTCCACTTT. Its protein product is CASSQDQGIFSPLHF.

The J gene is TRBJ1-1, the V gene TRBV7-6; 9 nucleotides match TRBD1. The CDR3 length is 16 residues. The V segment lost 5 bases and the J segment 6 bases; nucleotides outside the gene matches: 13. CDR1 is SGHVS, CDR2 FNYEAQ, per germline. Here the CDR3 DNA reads TGTGCCAGCAGCCAAGGGACAGGGACGCGGTACGCTGAAGCTTTCTTT. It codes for CASSQGTGTRYAEAFF.